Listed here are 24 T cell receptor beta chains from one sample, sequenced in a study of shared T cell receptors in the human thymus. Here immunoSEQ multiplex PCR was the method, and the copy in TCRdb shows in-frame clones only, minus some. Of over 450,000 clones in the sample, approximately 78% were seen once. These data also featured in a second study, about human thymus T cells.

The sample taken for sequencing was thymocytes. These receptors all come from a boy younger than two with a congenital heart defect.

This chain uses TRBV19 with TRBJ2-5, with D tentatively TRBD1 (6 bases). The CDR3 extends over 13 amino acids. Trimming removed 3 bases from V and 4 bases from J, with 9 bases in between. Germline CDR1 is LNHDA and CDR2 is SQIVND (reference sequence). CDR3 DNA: TGTGCCAGTAGTATGGCAGGGGCAGAGACCCAGTACTTC. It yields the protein CASSMAGAETQYF.

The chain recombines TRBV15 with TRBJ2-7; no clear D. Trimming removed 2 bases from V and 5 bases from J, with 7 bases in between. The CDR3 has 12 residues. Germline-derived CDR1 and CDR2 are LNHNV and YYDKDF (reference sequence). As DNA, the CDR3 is TGTGCCACCAGCAGAAGAACTGACGAGCAGTACTTC. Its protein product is CATSRRTDEQYF.

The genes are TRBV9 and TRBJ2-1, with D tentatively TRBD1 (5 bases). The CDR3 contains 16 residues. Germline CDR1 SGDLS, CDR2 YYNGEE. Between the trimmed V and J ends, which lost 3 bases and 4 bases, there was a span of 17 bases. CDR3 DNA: TGTGCCAGCAGCGGACCCTCAAGGGGCCCGTACAATGAGCAGTTCTTC. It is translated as CASSGPSRGPYNEQFF.

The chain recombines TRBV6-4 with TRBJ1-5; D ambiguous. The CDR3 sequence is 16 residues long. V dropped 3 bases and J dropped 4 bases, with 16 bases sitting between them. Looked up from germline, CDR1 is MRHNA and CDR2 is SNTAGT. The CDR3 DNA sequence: TGTGCCAGCAGTGATTCACGACGGCGGTATAATCAGCCCCAGCATTTT. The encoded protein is CASSDSRRRYNQPQHF.

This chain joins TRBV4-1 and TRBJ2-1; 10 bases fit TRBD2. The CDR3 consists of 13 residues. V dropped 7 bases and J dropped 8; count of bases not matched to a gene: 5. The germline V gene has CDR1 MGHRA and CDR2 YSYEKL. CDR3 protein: CASIGTSDHEQFF. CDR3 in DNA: TGCGCCAGCATTGGGACTAGCGACCATGAGCAGTTCTTC.

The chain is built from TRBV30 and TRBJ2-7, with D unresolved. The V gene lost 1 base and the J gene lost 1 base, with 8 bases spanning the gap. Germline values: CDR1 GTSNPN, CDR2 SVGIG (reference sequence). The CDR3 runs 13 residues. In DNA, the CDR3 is TGTGCCTGGAGTGCTCGTAGTTCCTACGAGCAGTACTTC. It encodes CAWSARSSYEQYF.

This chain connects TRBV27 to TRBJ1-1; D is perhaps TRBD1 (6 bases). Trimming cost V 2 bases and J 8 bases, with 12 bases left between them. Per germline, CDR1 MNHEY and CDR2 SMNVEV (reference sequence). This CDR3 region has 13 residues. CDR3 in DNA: TGTGCCAGCAGTTTAAGAGCAGGGGTAGAAGCTTTCTTT. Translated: CASSLRAGVEAFF.

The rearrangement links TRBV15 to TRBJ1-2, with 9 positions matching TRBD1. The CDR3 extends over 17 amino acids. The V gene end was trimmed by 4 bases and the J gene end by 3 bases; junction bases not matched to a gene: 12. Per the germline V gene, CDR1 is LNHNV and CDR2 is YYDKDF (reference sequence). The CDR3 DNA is TGTGCCACCAGCATTCACCGGTGGGACAGGGTTCACTATGGCTACACCTTC. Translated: CATSIHRWDRVHYGYTF.

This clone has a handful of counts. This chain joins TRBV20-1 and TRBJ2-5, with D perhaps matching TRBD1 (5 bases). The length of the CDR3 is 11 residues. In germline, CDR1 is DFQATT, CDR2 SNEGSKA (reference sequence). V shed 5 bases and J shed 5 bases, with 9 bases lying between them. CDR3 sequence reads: CSAWGPETQYF. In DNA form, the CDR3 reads TGCAGTGCTTGGGGCCCGGAGACCCAGTACTTC.

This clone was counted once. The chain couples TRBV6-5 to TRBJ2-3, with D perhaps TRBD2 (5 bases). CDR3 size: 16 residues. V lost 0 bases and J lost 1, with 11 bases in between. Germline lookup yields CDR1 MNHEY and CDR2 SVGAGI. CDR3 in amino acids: CASSYSDNSGTDTQYF. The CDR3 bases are TGTGCCAGCAGTTACTCGGATAATAGCGGCACAGATACGCAGTATTTT.

CDR3 in DNA: TGCAGCTCTACAGGGGTGAACACTGAAGCTTTCTTT. This codes for CSSTGVNTEAFF. The rearrangement joins TRBV29-1 to TRBJ1-1, with TRBD1 matching 7 bases. V shed 8 bases, J shed 0 bases, and the junction held 3 bases outside the gene matches. The CDR3 spans 12 residues. Germline CDR1 and CDR2: SQVTM and ANQGSEA.

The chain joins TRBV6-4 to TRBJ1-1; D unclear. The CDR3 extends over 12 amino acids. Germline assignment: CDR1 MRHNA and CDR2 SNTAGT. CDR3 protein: CPRVTEGPEAFF. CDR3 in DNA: TGTCCTAGGGTCACGGAGGGCCCTGAAGCTTTCTTT.

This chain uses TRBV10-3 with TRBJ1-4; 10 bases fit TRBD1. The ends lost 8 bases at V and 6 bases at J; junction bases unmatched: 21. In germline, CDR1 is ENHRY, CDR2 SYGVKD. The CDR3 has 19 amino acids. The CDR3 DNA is TGTGCCATCTCTGGGTACCCTATTTCTACCGGGACAGGGGATGAAAAACTGTTTTTT. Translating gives CAISGYPISTGTGDEKLFF.

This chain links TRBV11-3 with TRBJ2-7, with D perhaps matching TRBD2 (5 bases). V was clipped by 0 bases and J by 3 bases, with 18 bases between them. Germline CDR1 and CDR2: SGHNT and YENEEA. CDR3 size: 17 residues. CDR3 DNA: TGTGCCAGCAGCTTAGATGAGGCTAGCCGTGGGTACTACGAGCAGTACTTC. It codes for CASSLDEASRGYYEQYF.

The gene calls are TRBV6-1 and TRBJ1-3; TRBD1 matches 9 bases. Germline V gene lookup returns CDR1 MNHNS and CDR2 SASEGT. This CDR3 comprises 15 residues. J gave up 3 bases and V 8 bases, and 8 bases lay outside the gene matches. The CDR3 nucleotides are TGTGCCAGCCCTGGGGGGACAGGGAATGGAAACACCATATATTTT. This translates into CASPGGTGNGNTIYF.

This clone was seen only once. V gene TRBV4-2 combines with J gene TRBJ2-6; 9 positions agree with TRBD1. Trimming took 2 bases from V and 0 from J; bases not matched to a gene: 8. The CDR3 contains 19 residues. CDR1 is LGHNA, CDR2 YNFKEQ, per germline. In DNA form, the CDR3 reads TGTGCCAGCAGCCAATCCGGGACAGGGATCTTCTCTGGGGCCAACGTCCTGACTTTC. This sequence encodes CASSQSGTGIFSGANVLTF.

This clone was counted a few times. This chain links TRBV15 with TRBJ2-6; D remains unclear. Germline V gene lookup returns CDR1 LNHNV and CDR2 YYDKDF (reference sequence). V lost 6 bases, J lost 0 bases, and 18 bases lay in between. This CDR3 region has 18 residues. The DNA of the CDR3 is TGTGCCACCAGGAATCCCCCGACACGCACCTCTGGGGCCAACGTCCTGACTTTC. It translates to CATRNPPTRTSGANVLTF.

This chain's CDR3 is CSVELAETYEQYF. The CDR3 DNA follows: TGCAGCGTTGAACTAGCGGAGACCTACGAGCAGTACTTC. The chain is built from TRBV29-1 and TRBJ2-7; the match to TRBD2 covers 7 bases. From germline, CDR1 is SQVTM and CDR2 ANQGSEA. The CDR3 has 13 amino acids. Trimming took 2 bases from V and 2 from J; bases not matched to a gene: 3.

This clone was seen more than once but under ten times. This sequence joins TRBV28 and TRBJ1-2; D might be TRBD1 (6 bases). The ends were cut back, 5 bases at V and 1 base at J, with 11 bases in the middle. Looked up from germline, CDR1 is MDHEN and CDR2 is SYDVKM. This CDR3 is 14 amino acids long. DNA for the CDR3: TGTGCCAGCAGTCCCCTGGACAGTAACTATGGCTACACCTTC. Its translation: CASSPLDSNYGYTF.

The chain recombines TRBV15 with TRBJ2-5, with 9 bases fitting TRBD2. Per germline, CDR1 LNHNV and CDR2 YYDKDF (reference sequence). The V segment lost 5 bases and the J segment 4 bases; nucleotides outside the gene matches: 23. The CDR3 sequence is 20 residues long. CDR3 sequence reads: CATSPSSREGLSITGETQYF. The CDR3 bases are TGTGCCACCAGCCCATCTTCGCGGGAGGGACTTTCCATTACGGGAGAGACCCAGTACTTC.

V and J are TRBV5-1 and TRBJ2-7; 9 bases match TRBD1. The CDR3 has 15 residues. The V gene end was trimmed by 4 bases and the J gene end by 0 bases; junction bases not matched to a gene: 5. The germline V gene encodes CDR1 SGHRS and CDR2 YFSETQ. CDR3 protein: CASSPGQGISYEQYF. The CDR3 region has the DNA TGCGCCAGCAGCCCCGGACAGGGGATCTCCTACGAGCAGTACTTC.

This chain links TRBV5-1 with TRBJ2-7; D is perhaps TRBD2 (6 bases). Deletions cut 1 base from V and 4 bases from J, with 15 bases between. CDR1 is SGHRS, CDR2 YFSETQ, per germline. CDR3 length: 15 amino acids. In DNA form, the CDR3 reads TGCGCCAGCAGCTTGCGGAGGGCCGACGATTACGAGCAGTACTTC. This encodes CASSLRRADDYEQYF.

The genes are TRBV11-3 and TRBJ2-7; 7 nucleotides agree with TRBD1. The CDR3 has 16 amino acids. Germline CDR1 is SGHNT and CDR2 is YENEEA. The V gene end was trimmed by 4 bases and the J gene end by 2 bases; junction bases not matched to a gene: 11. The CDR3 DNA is TGTGCCAGCAGCTCCGCCGCGAGAAGGGGGCCCTACGAGCAGTACTTC. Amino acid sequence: CASSSAARRGPYEQYF.

Here the CDR3 DNA reads TGCAGCGTTGAGGCGGACAAGGGGAGGCCCTACGAGCAGTACTTC. Translating gives CSVEADKGRPYEQYF. The chain has TRBV29-1 and TRBJ2-7; tentatively, D is TRBD2 (6 bases). V gave up 3 bases and J gave up 2 bases, with 17 bases separating them. The germline V gene has CDR1 SQVTM and CDR2 ANQGSEA. This CDR3 has 15 residues.